This TCR beta chain was recorded in a study of CD8+CD57+ T cells in acquired aplastic anemia. Study-level background: Sorted CD4+ plus CD8+ cells gave DNA averaging 3.2 ug.

Germline values: CDR1 WNHNN, CDR2 SYGVQD (reference sequence). Trimming removed 6 bases at V and 3 bases at J, with 18 bases between. The CDR3 contains 15 residues. It was genomic DNA that served as the template for profiling TCR beta VDJ and CDR3. One entry per CDR3 protein results from TCRdb running MiXCR on the reads. The profile shows a few hundred thousand distinct CDR3 sequences, roughly 57% of them singletons. A single count supports this clonotype. Its antigen is unknown. Findings and limits, study-wide: Approximately 27 CD8+ CDR3 sequences occurred in both the patients and the controls.

The TCR originated in a human donor in good health. Sequences were obtained from sorted CD4+, CD8+, or CD8+CD57+ T cells (not recorded which) from PBMCs. This sequence joins TRBV10-1 and TRBJ2-7, with a tentative D call TRBD1 (6 bases). CDR3 bases: TGCGCCAGCAGGTGGCAGGGGCCCACCCTCTACGAGCAGTACTTC. Its protein is CASRWQGPTLYEQYF.